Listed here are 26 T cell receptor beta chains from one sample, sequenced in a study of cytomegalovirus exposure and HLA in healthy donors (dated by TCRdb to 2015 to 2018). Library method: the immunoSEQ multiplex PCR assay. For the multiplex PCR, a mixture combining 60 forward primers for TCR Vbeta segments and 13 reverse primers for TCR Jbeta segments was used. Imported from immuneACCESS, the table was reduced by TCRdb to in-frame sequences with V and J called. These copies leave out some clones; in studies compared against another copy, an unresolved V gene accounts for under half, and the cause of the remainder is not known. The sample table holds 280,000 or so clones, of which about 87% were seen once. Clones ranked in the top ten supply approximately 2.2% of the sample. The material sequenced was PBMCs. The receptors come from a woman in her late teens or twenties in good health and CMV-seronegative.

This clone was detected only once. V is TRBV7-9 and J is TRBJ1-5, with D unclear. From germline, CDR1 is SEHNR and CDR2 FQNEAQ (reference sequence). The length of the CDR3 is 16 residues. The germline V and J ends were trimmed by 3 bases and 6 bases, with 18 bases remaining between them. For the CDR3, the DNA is TGTGCCAGCAGCTTTGGAAACCCGGGTATGGGTCAGCCCCAGCATTTT. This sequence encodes CASSFGNPGMGQPQHF.

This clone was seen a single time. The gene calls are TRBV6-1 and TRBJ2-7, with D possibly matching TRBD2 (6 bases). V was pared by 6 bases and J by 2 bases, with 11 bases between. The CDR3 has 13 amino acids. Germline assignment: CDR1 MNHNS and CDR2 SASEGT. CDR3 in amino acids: CASRLDYTYEQYF. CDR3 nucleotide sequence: TGTGCCAGCAGGCTGGACTACACCTACGAGCAGTACTTC.

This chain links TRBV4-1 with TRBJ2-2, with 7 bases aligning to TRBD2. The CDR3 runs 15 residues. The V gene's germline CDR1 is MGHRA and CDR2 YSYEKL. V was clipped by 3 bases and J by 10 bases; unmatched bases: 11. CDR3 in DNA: TGCGCCAGCAGCCATAAGCAGCGGGGTGAGAAGGAGCTGTTTTTT. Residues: CASSHKQRGEKELFF.

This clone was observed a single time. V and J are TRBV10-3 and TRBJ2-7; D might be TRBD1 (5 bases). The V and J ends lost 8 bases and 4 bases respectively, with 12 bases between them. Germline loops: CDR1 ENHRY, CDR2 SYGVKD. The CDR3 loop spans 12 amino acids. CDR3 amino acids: CAIGASSYEQYF. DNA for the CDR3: TGTGCCATCGGGGCCAGTAGTTACGAGCAGTACTTC.

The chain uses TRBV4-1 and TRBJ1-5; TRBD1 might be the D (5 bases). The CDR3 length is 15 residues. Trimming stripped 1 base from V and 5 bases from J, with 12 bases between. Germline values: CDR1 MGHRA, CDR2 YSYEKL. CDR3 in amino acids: CASSQAGREDQPQHF. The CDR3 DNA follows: TGCGCCAGCAGCCAAGCGGGCAGGGAAGATCAGCCCCAGCATTTT.

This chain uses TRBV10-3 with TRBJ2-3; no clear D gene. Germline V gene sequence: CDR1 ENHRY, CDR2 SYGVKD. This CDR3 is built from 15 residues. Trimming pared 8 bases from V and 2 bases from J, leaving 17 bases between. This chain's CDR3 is CAILENLMSTDTQYF. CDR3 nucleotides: TGTGCCATCCTCGAGAACCTTATGTCCACAGATACGCAGTATTTT.

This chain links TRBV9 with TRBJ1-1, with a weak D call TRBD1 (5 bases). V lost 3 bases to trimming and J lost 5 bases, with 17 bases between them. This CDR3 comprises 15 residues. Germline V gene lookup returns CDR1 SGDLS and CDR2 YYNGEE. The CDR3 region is CASSGLAAGLTEAFF. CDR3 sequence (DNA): TGTGCCAGCAGCGGCCTGGCAGCAGGGTTAACTGAAGCTTTCTTT.

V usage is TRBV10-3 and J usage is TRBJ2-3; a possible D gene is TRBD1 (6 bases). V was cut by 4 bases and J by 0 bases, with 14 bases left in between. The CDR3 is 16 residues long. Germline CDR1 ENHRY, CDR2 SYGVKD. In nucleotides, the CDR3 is TGTGCCATCAGTGTCGGACAGTCCCCTAGCACAGATACGCAGTATTTT. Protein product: CAISVGQSPSTDTQYF.

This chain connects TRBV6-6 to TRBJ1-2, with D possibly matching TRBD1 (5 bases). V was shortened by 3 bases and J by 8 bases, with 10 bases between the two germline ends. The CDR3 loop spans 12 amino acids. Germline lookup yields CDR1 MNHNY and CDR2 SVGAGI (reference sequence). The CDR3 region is CASSYVYRGYTF. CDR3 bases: TGTGCCAGCAGTTATGTCTACAGGGGCTACACCTTC.

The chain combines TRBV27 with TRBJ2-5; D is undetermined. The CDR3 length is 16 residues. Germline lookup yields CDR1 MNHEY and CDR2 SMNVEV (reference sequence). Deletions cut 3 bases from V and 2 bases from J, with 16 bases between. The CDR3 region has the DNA TGTGCCAGCAGTTTCTTCGCAGGCGTGCCGCAAGAGACCCAGTACTTC. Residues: CASSFFAGVPQETQYF.

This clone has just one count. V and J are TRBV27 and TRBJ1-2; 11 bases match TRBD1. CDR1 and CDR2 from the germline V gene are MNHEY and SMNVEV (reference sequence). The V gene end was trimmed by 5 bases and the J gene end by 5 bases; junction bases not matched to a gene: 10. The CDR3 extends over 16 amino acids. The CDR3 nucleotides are TGTGCCAGCAGTGATACCAGGGACAGGGGGGCATATGGCTACACCTTC. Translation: CASSDTRDRGAYGYTF.

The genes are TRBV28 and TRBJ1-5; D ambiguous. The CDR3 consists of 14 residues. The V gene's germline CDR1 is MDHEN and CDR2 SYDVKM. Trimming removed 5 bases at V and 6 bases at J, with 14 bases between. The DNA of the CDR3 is TGTGCCAGCAGTCAGAGGGCAGTCAGTCAGCCCCAGCATTTT. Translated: CASSQRAVSQPQHF.

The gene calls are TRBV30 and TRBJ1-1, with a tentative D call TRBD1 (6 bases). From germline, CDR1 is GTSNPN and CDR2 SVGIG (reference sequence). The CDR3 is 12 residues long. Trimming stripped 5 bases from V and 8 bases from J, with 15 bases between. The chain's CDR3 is CAWGQSGGEAFF. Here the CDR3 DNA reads TGTGCCTGGGGACAGTCGGGGGGGGAAGCTTTCTTT.

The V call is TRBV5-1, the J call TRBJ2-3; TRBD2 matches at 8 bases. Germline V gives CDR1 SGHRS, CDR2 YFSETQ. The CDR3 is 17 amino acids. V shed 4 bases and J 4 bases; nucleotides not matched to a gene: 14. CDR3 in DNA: TGCGCCAGCAGCCCCGCGGGGGGAGCGGGGGCCTCAGATACGCAGTATTTT. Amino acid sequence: CASSPAGGAGASDTQYF.

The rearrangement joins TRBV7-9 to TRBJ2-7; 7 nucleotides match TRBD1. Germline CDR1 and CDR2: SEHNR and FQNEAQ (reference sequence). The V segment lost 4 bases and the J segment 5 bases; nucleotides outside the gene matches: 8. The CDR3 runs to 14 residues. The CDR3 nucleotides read TGTGCCAGCAGCTCATATACAGGGGTCAACGAGCAGTACTTC. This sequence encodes CASSSYTGVNEQYF.

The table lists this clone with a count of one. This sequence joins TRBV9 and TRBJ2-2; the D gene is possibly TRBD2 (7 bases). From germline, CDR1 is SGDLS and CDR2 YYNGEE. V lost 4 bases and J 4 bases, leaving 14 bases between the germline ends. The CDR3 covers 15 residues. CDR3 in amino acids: CASSPGGSGTGELFF. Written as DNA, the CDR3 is TGTGCCAGCAGCCCGGGGGGCTCGGGCACCGGGGAGCTGTTTTTT.

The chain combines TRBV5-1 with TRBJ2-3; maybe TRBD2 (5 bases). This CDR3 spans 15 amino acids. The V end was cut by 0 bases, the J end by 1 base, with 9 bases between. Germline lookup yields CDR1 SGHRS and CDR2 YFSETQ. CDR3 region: CASSLEGGRTDTQYF. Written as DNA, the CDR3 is TGCGCCAGCAGCTTGGAGGGCGGGCGCACAGATACGCAGTATTTT.

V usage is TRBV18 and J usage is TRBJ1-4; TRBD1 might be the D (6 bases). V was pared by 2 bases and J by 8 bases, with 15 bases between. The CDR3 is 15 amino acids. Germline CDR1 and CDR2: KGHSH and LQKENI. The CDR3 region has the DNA TGTGCCAGCTCACCAAGGTACAGGGTGGGCGAAAAACTGTTTTTT. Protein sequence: CASSPRYRVGEKLFF.

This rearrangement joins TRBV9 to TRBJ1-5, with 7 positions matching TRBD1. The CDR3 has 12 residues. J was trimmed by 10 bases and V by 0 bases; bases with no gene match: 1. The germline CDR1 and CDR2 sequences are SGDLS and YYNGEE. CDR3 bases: TGTGCCAGCAGCGTAGAAGGGGGCCCCCAGCATTTT. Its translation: CASSVEGGPQHF.

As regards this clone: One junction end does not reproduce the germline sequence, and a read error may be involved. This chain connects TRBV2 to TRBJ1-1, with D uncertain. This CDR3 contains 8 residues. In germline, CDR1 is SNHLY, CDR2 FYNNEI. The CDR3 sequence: CASSEGRF. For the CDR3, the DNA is TGTGCCAGCAGTGAGGGCCGATTT.

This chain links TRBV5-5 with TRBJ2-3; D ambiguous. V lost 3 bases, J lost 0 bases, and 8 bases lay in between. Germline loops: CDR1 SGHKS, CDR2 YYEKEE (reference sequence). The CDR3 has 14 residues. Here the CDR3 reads CASSSVPSTDTQYF. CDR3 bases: TGTGCCAGCAGCTCCGTCCCTAGCACAGATACGCAGTATTTT.

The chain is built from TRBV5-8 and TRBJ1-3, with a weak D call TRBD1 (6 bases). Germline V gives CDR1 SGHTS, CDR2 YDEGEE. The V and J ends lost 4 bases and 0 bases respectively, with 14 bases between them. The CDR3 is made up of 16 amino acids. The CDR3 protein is CASSPMTGPSGNTIYF. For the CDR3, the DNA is TGTGCCAGCAGCCCTATGACAGGACCCTCTGGAAACACCATATATTTT.

The CDR3 DNA sequence: TGTGCCAGCACCCTCGGGACAGCGTACGAAAAACTGTTTTTT. This encodes CASTLGTAYEKLFF. The V gene is TRBV7-9, the J gene TRBJ1-4; 7 nucleotides agree with TRBD1. The CDR3 has 14 amino acids. Germline values: CDR1 SEHNR, CDR2 FQNEAQ (reference sequence). Losses at the gene ends were 7 bases for V and 8 bases for J; bases not matched to a gene: 10. Looking up the rest from reference TRBV7-9 and TRBJ1-4 gives the full variable domain: DTGVSQNPRHKITKRGQNVTFRCDPISEHNRLYWYRQTLGQGPEFLTYFQNEAQLEKSRLLSDRFSAERPKGSFSTLEIQRTEQGDSAMYLCASTLGTAYEKLFFGSGTQLSVL.

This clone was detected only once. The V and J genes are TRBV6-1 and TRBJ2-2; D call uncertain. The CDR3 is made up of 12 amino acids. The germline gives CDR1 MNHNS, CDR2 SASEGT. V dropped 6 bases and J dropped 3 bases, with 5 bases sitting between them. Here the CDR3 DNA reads TGTGCCAGCAGCTACTACACCGGGGAGCTGTTTTTT. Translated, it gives CASSYYTGELFF.

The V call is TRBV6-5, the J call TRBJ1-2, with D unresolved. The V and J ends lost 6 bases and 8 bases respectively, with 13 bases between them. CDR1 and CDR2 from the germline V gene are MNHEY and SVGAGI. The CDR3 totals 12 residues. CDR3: CASRFDRGGYTF. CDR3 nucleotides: TGTGCCAGCAGGTTCGATCGAGGGGGCTACACCTTC.

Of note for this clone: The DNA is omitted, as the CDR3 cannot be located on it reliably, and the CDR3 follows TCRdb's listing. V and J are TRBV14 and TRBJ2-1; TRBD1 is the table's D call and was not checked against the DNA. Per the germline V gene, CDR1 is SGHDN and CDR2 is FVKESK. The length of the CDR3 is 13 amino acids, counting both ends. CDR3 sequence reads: CASSPFGQGSRFF.